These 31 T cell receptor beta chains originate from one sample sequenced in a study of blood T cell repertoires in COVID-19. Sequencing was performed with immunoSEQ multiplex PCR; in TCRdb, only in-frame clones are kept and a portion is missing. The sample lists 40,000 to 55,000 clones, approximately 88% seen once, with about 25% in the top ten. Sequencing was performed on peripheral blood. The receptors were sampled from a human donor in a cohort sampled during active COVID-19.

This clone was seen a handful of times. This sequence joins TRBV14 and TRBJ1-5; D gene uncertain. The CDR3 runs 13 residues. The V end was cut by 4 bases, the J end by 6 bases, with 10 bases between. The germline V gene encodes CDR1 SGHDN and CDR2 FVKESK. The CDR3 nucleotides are TGTGCCAGCAGCCGCGGGCACGGTCAGCCCCAGCATTTT. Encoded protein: CASSRGHGQPQHF.

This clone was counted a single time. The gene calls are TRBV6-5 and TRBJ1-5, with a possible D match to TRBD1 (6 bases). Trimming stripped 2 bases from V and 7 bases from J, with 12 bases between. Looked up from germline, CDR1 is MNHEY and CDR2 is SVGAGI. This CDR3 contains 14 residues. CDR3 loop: CASSYGGAGQPQHF. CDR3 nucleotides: TGTGCCAGCAGTTACGGGGGGGCTGGGCAGCCCCAGCATTTT.

For the CDR3, the DNA is TGTGCCAGTAGTATAGATCCGGCAGGGGGAAGGGATGGCTACACCTTC. Translating gives CASSIDPAGGRDGYTF. This sequence joins TRBV19 and TRBJ1-2, with TRBD1 matching 7 bases. The germline V gene has CDR1 LNHDA and CDR2 SQIVND (reference sequence). V was pared by 0 bases and J by 6 bases, with 10 bases of the junction left unmatched. This CDR3 has 16 residues.

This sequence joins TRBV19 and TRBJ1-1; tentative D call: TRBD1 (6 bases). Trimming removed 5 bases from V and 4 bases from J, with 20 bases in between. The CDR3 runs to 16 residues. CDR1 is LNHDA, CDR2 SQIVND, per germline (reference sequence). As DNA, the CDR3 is TGTGCCAGTAGTGACCTGGGGGGGCTGGTCGGCACTGAAGCTTTCTTT. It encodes CASSDLGGLVGTEAFF.

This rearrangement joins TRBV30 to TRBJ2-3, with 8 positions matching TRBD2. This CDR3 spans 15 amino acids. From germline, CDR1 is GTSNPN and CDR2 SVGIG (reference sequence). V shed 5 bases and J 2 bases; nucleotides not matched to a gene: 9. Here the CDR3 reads CAWEGAGVPTDTQYF. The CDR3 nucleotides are TGTGCCTGGGAGGGAGCGGGGGTTCCCACAGATACGCAGTATTTT.

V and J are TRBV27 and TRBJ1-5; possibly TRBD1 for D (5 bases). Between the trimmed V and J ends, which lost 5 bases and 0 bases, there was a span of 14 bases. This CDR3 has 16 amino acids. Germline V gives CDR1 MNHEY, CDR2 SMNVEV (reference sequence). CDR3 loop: CASSPLDRASNQPQHF. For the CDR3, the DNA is TGTGCCAGCAGTCCCCTAGACAGAGCTAGCAATCAGCCCCAGCATTTT.

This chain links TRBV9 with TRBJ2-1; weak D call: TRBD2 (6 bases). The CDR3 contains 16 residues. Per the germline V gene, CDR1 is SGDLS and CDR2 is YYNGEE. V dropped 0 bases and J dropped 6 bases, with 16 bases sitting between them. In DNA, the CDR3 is TGTGCCAGCAGCGTAGATGCGGCTAGCGCGGGCAATGAGCAGTTCTTC. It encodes CASSVDAASAGNEQFF.

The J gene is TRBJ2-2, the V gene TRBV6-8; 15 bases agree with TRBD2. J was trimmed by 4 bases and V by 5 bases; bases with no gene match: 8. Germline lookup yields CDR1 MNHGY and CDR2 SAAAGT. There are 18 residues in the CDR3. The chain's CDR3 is CASSPAGLAGGITGELFF. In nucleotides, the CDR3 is TGTGCCAGCAGTCCCGCCGGACTAGCGGGAGGGATCACCGGGGAGCTGTTTTTT.

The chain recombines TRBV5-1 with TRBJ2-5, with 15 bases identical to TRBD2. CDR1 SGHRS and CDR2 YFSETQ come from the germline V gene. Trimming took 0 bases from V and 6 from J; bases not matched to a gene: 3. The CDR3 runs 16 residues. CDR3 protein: CASSLGTSGGAKTQYF. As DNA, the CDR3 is TGCGCCAGCAGCTTGGGGACTAGCGGGGGGGCGAAGACCCAGTACTTC.

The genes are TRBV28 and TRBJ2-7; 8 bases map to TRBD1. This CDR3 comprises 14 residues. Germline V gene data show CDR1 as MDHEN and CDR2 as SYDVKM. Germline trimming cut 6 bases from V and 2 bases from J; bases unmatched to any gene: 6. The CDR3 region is CASRNQGAPYEQYF. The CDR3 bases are TGTGCCAGCAGGAATCAGGGGGCACCCTACGAGCAGTACTTC.

CDR3 residues: CASSKTSGANTGELFF. The CDR3 nucleotides read TGTGCCAGCAGCAAGACTAGCGGGGCGAACACCGGGGAGCTGTTTTTT. The rearrangement uses TRBV7-3 and TRBJ2-2; 11 bases match TRBD2. Per the germline V gene, CDR1 is SGHTA and CDR2 is FQGTGA. The CDR3 spans 16 residues. The ends lost 5 bases at V and 0 bases at J; junction bases unmatched: 2.

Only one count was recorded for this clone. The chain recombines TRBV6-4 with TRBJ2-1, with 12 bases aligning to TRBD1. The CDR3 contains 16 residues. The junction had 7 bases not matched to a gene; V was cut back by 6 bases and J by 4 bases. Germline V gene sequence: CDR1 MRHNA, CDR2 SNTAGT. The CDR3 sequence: CASSYRGQGAYNEQFF. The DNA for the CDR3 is TGTGCCAGCAGCTACAGGGGACAGGGGGCATACAATGAGCAGTTCTTC.

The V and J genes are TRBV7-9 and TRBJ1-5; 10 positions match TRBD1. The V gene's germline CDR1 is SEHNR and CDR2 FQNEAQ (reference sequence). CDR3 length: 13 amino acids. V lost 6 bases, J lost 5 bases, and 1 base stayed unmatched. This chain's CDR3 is CASSGQGDQPQHF. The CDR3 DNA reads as TGTGCCAGCAGTGGACAGGGGGATCAGCCCCAGCATTTT.

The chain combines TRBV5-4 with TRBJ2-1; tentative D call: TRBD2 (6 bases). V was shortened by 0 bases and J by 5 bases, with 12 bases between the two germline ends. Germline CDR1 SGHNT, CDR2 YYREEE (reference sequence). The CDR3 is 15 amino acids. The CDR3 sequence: CASSLVVGGNNEQFF. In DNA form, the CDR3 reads TGTGCCAGCAGCTTGGTAGTGGGCGGGAACAATGAGCAGTTCTTC.

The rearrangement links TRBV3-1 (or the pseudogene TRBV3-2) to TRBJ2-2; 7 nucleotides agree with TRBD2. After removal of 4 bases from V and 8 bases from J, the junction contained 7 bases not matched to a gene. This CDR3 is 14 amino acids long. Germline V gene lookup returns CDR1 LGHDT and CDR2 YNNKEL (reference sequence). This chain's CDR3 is CASSLGTTSGELFF. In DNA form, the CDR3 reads TGTGCCAGCAGCCTTGGGACTACATCAGGGGAGCTGTTTTTT.

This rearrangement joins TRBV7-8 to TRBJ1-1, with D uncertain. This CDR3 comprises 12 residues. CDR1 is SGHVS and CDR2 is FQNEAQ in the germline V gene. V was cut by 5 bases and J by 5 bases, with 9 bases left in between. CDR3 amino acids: CASSPGSTEAFF. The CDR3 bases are TGTGCCAGCAGCCCAGGCTCTACTGAAGCTTTCTTT.

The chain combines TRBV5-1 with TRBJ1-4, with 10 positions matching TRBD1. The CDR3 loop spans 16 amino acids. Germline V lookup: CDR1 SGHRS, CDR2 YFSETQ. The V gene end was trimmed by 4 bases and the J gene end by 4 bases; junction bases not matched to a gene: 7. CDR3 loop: CASSVTGGVGNEKLFF. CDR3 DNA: TGCGCCAGCAGCGTGACAGGGGGCGTCGGTAATGAAAAACTGTTTTTT.

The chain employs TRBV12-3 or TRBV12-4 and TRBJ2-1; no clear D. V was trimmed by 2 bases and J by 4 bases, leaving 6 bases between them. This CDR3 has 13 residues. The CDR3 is CASSLQAYNEQFF. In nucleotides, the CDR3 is TGTGCCAGCAGTTTACAGGCGTACAATGAGCAGTTCTTC.

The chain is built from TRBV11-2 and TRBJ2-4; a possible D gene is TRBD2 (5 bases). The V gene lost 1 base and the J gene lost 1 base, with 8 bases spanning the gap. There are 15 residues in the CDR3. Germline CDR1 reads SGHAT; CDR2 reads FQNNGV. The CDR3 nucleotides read TGTGCCAGCAGCTTAGTGCGAGGGGCCAAAAACATTCAGTACTTC. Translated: CASSLVRGAKNIQYF.

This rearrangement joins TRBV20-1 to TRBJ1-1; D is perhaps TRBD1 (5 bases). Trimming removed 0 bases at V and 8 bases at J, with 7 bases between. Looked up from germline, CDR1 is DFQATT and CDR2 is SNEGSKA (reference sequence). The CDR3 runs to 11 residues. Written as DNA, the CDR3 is TGCAGTGCTAGAGATGACAGAGAAGCTTTCTTT. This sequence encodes CSARDDREAFF.

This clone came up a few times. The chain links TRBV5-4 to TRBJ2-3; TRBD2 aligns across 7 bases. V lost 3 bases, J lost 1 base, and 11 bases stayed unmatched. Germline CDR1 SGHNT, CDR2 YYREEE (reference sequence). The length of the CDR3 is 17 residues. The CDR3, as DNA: TGTGCCAGCAGCTACCAGGCGGGAGTTCGGGGCACAGATACGCAGTATTTT. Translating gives CASSYQAGVRGTDTQYF.

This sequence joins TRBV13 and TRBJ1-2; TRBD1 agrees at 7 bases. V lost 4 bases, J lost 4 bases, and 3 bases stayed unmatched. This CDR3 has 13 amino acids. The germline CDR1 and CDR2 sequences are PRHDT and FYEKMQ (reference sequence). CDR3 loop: CASSSRTGYGYTF. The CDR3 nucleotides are TGTGCCAGCAGCTCCCGGACAGGCTATGGCTACACCTTC.

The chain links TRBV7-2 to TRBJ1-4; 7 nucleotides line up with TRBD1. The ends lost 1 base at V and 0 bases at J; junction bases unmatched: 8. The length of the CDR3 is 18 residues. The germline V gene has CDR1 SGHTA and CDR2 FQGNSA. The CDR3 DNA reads TGTGCCAGCAGCTTAGATGGGGGACAGATAACAACTAATGAAAAACTGTTTTTT. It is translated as CASSLDGGQITTNEKLFF.

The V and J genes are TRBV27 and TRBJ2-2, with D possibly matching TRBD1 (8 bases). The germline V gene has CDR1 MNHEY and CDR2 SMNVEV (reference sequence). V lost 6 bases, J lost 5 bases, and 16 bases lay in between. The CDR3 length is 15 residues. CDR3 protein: CASRPGQGGTGELFF. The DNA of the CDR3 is TGTGCCAGCAGACCCGGACAGGGAGGGACCGGGGAGCTGTTTTTT.

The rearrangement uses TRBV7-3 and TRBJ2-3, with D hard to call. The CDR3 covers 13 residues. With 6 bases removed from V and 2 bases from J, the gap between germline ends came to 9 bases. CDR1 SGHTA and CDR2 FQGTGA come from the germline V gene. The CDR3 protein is CASRNRNTDTQYF. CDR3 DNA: TGTGCCAGCAGGAACAGAAACACAGATACGCAGTATTTT. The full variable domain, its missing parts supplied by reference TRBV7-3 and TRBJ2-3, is GAGVSQTPSNKVTEKGKYVELRCDPISGHTALYWYRQSLGQGPEFLIYFQGTGAADDSGLPNDRFFAVRPEGSVSTLKIQRTERGDSAVYLCASRNRNTDTQYFGPGTRLTVL.

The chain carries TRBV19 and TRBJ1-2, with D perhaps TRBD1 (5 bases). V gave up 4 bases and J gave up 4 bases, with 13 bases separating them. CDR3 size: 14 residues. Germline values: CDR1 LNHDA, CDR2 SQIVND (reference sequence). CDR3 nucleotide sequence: TGTGCCAGTAGTAGTGGAGGGACGGGCTATGGCTACACCTTC. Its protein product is CASSSGGTGYGYTF.

CDR3 in amino acids: CASSARTSQYEQYF. The CDR3 DNA is TGTGCCAGCAGCGCCAGGACTAGTCAGTACGAGCAGTACTTC. This chain links TRBV9 with TRBJ2-7, with 7 bases that match TRBD2. V lost 3 bases, J lost 4 bases, and 7 bases stayed unmatched. The CDR3 is 14 amino acids. Germline assignment: CDR1 SGDLS and CDR2 YYNGEE.

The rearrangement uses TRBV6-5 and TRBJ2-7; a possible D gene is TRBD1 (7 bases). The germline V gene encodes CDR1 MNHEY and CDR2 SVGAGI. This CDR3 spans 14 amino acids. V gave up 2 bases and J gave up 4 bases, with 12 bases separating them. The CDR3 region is CASSYGGGTYEQYF. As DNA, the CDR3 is TGTGCCAGCAGTTACGGAGGGGGCACTTACGAGCAGTACTTC.

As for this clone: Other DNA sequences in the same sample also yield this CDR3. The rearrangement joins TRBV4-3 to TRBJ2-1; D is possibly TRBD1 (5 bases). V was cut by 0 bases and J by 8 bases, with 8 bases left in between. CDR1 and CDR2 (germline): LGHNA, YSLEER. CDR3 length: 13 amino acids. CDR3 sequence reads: CASSQDRAYEQFF. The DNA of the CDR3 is TGCGCCAGCAGCCAAGACAGGGCCTATGAGCAGTTCTTC.

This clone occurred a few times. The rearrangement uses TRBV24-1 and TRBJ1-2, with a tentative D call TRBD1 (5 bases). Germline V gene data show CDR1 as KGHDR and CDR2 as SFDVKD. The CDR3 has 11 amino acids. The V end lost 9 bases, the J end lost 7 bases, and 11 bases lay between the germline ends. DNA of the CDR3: TGTGCCACCTCCGGGGGTTTTGGCTACACCTTC. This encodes CATSGGFGYTF.

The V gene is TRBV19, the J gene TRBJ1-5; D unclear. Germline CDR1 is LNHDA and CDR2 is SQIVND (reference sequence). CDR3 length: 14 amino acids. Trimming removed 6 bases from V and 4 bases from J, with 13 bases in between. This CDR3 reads CASRFREFNQPQHF. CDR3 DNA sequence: TGTGCCAGTAGATTCCGGGAGTTTAATCAGCCCCAGCATTTT.